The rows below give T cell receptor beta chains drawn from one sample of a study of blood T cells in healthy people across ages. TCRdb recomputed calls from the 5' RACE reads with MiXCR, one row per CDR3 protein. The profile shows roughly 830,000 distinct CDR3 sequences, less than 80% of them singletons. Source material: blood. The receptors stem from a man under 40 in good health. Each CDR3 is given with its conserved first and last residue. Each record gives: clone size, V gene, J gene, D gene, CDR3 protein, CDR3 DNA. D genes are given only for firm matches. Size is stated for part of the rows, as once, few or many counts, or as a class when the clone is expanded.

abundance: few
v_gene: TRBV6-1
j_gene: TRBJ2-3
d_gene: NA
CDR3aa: CAGRALTDTQYF
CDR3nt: TGTGCCGGTAGGGCTCTAACAGATACGCAGTATTTT

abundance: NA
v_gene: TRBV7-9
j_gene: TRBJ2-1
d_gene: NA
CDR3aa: CASTQGVGNEQFF
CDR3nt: TGTGCCAGCACCCAGGGCGTCGGGAATGAGCAGTTCTTC

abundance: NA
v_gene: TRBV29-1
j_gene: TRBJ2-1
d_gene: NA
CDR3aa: CSVLGESSYNEQFF
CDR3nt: TGCAGCGTTCTTGGAGAAAGCTCCTACAATGAGCAGTTCTTC

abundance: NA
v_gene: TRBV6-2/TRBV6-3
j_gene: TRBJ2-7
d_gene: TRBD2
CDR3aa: CASSLISGGPYNEQYF
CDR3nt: TGTGCCAGTAGTCTGATTAGCGGGGGGCCTTACAATGAGCAGTACTTC

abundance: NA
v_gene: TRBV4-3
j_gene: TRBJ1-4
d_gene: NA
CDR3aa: CASSQAAGKNEKLFF
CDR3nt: TGCGCCAGCAGCCAAGCAGCGGGGAAGAATGAAAAACTGTTTTTT

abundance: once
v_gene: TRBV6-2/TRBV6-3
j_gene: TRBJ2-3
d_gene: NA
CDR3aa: CASSSASSDTQYF
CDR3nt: TGTGCCAGCAGCTCAGCTTCCTCGGATACGCAGTATTTT

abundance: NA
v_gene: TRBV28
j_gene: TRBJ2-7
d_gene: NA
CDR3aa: CASSLDGYPYEQYF
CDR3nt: TGTGCCAGCAGTTTGGACGGATACCCCTACGAGCAGTACTTC

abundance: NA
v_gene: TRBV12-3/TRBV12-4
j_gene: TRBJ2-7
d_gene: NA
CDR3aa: CASSLTTRRAEQYF
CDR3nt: TGTGCCAGCAGTTTAACCACTAGACGGGCCGAGCAGTACTTC

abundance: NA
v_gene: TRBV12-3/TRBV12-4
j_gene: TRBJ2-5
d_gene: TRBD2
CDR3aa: CASRKERGTQETQYF
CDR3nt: TGTGCCAGCAGGAAAGAGCGGGGGACTCAAGAGACCCAGTACTTC

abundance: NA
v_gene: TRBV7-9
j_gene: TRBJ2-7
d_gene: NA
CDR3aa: CATTELGDEQYF
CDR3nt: TGTGCCACCACTGAGTTAGGAGACGAGCAGTACTTC

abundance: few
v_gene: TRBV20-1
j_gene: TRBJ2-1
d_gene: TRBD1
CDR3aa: CSASKGQGGSYNEQFF
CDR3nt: TGCAGTGCTAGTAAGGGACAGGGAGGTTCGTACAATGAGCAGTTCTTC

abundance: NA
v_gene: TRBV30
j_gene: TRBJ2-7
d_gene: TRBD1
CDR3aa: CAWSWGTGVFDEQYF
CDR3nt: TGTGCCTGGAGTTGGGGGACAGGCGTTTTCGACGAGCAGTACTTC

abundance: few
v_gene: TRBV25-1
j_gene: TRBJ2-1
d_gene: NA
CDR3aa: CASSLKGQGWYNEQFF
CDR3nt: TGTGCCAGCAGTCTAAAAGGGCAGGGTTGGTACAATGAGCAGTTCTTC

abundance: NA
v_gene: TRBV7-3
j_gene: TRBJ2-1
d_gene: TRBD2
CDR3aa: CASSLGGGANEQFF
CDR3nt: TGTGCCAGCAGCTTAGGCGGGGGGGCCAATGAGCAGTTCTTC

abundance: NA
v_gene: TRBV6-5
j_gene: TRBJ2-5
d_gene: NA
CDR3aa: CASRRTKYQETQYF
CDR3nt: TGTGCCAGCAGACGGACAAAGTACCAAGAGACCCAGTACTTC

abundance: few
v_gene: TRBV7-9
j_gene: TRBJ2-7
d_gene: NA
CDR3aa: CASSPDTGRLHEQYF
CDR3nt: TGTGCCAGCAGCCCAGACACGGGGCGCTTGCACGAGCAGTACTTC

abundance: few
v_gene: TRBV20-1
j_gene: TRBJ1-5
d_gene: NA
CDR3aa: CSARPFSGRGSNQPQHF
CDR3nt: TGCAGTGCTAGGCCCTTTAGTGGCAGGGGTAGCAATCAGCCCCAGCATTTT

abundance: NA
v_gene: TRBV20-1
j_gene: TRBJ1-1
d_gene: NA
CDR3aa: CSANYPDPNTEAFF
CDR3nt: TGCAGTGCTAATTATCCAGATCCAAACACTGAAGCTTTCTTT

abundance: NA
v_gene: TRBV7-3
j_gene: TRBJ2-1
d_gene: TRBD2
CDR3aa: CASNLGVAGGLNEQFF
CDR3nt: TGTGCCAGCAACTTAGGAGTAGCGGGGGGGCTAAATGAGCAGTTCTTC

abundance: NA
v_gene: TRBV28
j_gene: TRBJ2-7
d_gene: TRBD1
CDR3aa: CASSSPGTGDPYEQYF
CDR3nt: TGTGCCAGCAGTTCGCCCGGGACAGGGGACCCCTACGAGCAGTACTTC

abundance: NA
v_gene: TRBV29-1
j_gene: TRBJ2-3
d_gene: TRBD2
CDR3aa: CSVEDFTTSGGPVLPDTQYF
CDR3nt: TGCAGCGTTGAAGATTTCACCACTAGCGGGGGGCCAGTCTTGCCAGATACGCAGTATTTT

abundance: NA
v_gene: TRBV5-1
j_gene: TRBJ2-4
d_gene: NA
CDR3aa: CASSLETDIQYF
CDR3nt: TGCGCCAGCAGCTTGGAAACGGACATTCAGTACTTC

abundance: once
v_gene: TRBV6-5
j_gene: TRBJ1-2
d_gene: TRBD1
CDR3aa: CASNERTGVNYGYTF
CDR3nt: TGTGCCAGCAACGAACGGACAGGGGTAAACTATGGCTACACCTTC

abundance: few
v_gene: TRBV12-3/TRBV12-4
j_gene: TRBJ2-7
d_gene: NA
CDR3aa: CASRRQGSPYEQYF
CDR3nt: TGTGCCAGCAGAAGGCAGGGGAGCCCCTACGAGCAGTACTTC

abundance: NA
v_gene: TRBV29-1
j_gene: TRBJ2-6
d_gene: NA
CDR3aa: CSAASSGANVLTF
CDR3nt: TGCAGCGCTGCAAGTTCTGGGGCCAACGTCCTGACTTTC